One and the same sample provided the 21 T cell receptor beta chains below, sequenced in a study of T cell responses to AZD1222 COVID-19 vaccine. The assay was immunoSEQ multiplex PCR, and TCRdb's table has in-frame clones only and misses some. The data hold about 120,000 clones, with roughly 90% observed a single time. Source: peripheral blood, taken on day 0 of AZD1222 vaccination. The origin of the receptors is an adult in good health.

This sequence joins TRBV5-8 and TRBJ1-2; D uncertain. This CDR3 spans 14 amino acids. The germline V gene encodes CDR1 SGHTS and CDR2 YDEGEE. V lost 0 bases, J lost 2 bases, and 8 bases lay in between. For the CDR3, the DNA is TGTGCCAGCAGCTTGGCATTTGGGAACTATGGCTACACCTTC. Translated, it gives CASSLAFGNYGYTF.

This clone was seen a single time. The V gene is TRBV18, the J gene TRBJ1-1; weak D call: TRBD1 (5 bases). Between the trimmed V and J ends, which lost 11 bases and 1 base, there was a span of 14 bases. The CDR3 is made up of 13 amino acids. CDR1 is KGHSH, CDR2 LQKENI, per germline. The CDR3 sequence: CAVFRQPNTEAFF. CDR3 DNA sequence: TGTGCCGTGTTTAGACAGCCGAACACTGAAGCTTTCTTT. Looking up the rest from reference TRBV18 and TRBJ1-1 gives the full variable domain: NAGVMQNPRHLVRRRGQEARLRCSPMKGHSHVYWYRQLPEEGLKFMVYLQKENIIDESGMPKERFSAEFPKEGPSILRIQQVVRGDSAAYFCAVFRQPNTEAFFGQGTRLTVV.

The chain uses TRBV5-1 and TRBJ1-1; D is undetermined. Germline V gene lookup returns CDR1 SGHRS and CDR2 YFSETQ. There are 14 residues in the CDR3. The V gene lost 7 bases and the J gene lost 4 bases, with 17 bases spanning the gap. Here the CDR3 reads CASASRARGTEAFF. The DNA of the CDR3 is TGCGCCAGCGCCTCGCGGGCCCGTGGCACTGAAGCTTTCTTT.

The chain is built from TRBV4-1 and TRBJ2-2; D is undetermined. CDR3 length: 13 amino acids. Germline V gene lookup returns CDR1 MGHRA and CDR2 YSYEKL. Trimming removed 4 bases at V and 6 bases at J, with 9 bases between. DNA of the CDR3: TGCGCCAGCAGCCCCCGTGGCTCCGGGGAGCTGTTTTTT. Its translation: CASSPRGSGELFF.

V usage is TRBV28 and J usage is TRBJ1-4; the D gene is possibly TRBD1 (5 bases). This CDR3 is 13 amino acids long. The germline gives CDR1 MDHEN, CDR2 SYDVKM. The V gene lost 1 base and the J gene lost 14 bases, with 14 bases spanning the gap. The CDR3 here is CASSLLIQGRLFF. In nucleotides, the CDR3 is TGTGCCAGCAGTTTATTAATCCAGGGTCGGCTGTTTTTT.

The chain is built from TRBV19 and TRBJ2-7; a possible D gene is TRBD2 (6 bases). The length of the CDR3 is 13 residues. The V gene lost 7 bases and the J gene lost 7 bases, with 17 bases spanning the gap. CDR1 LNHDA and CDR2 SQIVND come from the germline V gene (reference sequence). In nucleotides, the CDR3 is TGTGCCAGTACGAATACCGGCGCGGGGGAGCAGTACTTC. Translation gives CASTNTGAGEQYF.

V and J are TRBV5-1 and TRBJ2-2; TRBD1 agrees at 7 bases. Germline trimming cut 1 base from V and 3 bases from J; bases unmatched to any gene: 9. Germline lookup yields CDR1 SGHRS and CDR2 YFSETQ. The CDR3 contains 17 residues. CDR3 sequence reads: CASSLPGTVSYTGELFF. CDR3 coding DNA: TGCGCCAGCAGCTTGCCCGGGACAGTATCATACACCGGGGAGCTGTTTTTT.

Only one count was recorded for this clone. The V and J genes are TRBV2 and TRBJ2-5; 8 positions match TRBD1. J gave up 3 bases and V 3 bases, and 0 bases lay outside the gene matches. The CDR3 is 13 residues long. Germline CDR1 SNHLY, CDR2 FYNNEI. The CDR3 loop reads CASSEDREETQYF. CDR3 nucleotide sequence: TGTGCCAGCAGTGAGGACAGGGAAGAGACCCAGTACTTC.

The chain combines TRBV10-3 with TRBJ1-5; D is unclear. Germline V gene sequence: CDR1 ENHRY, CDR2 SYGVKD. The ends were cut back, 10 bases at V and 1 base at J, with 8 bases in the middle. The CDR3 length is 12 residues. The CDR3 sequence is CATAQSNQPQHF. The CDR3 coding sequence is TGTGCCACTGCCCAAAGCAATCAGCCCCAGCATTTT.

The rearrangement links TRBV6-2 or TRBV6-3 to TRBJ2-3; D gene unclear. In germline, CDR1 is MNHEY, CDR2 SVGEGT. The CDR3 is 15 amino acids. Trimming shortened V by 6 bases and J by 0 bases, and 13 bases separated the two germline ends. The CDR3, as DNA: TGTGCCAGCAGCCCCGTGGGGTCTAGCACAGATACGCAGTATTTT. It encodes CASSPVGSSTDTQYF.

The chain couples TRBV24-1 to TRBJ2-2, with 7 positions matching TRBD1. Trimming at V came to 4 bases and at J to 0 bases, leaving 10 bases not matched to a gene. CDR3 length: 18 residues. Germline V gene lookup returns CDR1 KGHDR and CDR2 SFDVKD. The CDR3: CATSEPTGTASNTGELFF. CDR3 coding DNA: TGTGCCACCAGTGAGCCCACTGGGACAGCCTCGAACACCGGGGAGCTGTTTTTT.

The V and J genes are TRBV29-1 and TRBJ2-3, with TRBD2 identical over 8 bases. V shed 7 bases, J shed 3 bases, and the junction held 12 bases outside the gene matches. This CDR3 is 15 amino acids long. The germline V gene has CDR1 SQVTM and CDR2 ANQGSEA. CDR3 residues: CSGALAGPRTDTQYF. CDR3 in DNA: TGCAGCGGCGCTCTAGCGGGCCCGAGGACAGATACGCAGTATTTT.

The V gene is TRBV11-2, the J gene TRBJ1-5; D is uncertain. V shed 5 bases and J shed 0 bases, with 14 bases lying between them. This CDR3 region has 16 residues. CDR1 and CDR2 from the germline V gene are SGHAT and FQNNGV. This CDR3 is CASSPQPGLSNQPQHF. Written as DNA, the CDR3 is TGTGCCAGCAGCCCACAACCCGGTCTTAGCAATCAGCCCCAGCATTTT. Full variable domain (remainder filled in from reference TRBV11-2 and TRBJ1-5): EAGVAQSPRYKIIEKRQSVAFWCNPISGHATLYWYQQILGQGPKLLIQFQNNGVVDDSQLPKDRFSAERLKGVDSTLKIQPAKLEDSAVYLCASSPQPGLSNQPQHFGDGTRLSIL.

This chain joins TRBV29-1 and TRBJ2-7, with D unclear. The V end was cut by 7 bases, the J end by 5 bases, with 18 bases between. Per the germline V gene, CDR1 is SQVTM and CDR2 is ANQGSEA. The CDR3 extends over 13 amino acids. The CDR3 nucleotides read TGCAGCGGACGTAGGGCCGGTGCGAACGAGCAGTACTTC. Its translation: CSGRRAGANEQYF.

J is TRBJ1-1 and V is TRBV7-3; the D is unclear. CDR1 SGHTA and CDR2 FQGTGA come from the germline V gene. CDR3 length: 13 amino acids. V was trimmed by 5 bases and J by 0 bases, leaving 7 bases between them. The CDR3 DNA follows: TGTGCCAGCAGCCGAGGATTGAACACTGAAGCTTTCTTT. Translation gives CASSRGLNTEAFF.

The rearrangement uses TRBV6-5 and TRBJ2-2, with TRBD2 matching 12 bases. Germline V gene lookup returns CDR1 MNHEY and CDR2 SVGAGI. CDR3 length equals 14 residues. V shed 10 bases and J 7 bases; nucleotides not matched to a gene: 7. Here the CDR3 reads CATHASGRGGELFF. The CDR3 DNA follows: TGTGCCACCCACGCTAGCGGGAGGGGCGGGGAGCTGTTTTTT.

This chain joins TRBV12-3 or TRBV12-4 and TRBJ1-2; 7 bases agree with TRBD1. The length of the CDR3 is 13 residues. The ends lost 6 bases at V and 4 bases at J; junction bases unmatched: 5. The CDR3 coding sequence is TGTGCCAGCAGCCGACAGGGCCCCTATGGCTACACCTTC. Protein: CASSRQGPYGYTF.

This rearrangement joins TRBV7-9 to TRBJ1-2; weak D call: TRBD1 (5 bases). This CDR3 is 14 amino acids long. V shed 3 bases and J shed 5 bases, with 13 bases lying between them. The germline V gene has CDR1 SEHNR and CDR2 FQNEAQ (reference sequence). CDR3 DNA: TGTGCCAGCAGCTTCGAGCGAGGGACTTATGGCTACACCTTC. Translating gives CASSFERGTYGYTF.

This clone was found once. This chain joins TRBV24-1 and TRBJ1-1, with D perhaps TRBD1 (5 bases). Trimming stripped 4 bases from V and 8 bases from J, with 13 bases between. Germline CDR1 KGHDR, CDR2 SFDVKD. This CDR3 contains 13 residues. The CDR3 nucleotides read TGTGCCACCAGTGACCTCCGGGACTTCGAAGCTTTCTTT. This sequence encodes CATSDLRDFEAFF.

CDR3 sequence: CASSRRGWSSGNTIYF. Here the CDR3 DNA reads TGTGCCAGCAGCCGCCGTGGATGGAGCTCTGGAAACACCATATATTTT. This chain uses TRBV5-6 with TRBJ1-3; no firm D call. Per germline, CDR1 SGHDT and CDR2 YYEEEE. There are 16 residues in the CDR3. Trimming pared 4 bases from V and 0 bases from J, leaving 14 bases between.

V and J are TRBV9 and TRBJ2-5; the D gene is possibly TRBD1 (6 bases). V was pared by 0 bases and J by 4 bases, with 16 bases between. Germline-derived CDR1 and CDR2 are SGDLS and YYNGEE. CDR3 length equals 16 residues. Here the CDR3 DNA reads TGTGCCAGCAGCGTAGTTGCAGGGGCTATGGGAGAGACCCAGTACTTC. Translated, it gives CASSVVAGAMGETQYF.